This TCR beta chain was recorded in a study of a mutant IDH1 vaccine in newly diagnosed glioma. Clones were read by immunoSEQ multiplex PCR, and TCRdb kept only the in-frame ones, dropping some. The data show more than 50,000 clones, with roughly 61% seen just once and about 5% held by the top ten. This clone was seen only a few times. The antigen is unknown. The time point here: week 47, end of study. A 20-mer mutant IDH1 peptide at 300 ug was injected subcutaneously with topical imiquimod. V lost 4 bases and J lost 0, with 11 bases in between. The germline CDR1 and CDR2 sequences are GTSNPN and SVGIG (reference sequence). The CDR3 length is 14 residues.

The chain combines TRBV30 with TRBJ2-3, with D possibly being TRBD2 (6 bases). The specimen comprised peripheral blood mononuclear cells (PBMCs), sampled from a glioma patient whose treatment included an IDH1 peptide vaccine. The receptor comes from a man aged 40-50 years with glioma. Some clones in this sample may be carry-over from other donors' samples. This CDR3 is CAWTTGLSTDTQYF. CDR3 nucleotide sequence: TGTGCCTGGACGACGGGACTGAGCACAGATACGCAGTATTTT.